Below, 10 T cell receptor beta chains from the same sample are listed, as sequenced in a study of early T cells in non-severe SARS-CoV-2 infection. Via MiXCR, TCRdb re-called the 5' RACE reads, giving one row per CDR3 protein. In the table there are around 78,000 distinct CDR3 sequences, over 11% of which are singletons. Sequencing was done on a sample of whole blood. The receptors come from an adult who was a healthcare worker with PCR-confirmed SARS-CoV-2 infection or an uninfected control (not recorded which).

This clonotype was seen at least ten times. This chain connects TRBV6-5 to TRBJ1-1, with 8 bases aligning to TRBD1. There are 14 residues in the CDR3. Germline values: CDR1 MNHEY, CDR2 SVGAGI. With 6 bases clipped from V and 5 bases from J, the junction kept 8 bases outside the gene matches. DNA of the CDR3: TGTGCCAGCAGACCGGACAGGGATGGTACTGAAGCTTTCTTT. Protein sequence: CASRPDRDGTEAFF.

This clonotype was found a few times. The CDR3 loop is CASSQAGQLHYNEQFF. CDR3 in DNA: TGTGCCAGCAGCCAGGCGGGACAGCTCCACTACAATGAGCAGTTCTTC. The chain has TRBV3-1 and TRBJ2-1; D perhaps matches TRBD1 (7 bases). Germline lookup yields CDR1 LGHDT and CDR2 YNNKEL (reference sequence). The CDR3 has 16 residues. Between the trimmed V and J ends, which lost 3 bases and 3 bases, there was a span of 15 bases.

Ten or more counts support this clonotype. This chain joins TRBV18 and TRBJ2-7; 8 positions match TRBD2. Looked up from germline, CDR1 is KGHSH and CDR2 is LQKENI. With 3 bases clipped from V and 2 bases from J, the junction kept 6 bases outside the gene matches. This CDR3 comprises 15 residues. DNA of the CDR3: TGTGCCAGCTCACCTCAAACTAGCGGCACCTACGAGCAGTACTTC. The encoded protein is CASSPQTSGTYEQYF. Full variable domain (rest looked up from reference TRBV18 and TRBJ2-7): NAGVMQNPRHLVRRRGQEARLRCSPMKGHSHVYWYRQLPEEGLKFMVYLQKENIIDESGMPKERFSAEFPKEGPSILRIQQVVRGDSAAYFCASSPQTSGTYEQYFGPGTRLTVT.

A word on this clonotype: This may be a read error: a much more frequent sequence differs by one nucleotide. The gene calls are TRBV20-1 and TRBJ2-2, with D unclear. CDR1 and CDR2 (germline): DFQATT, SNEGSKA (reference sequence). V dropped 3 bases and J dropped 6 bases, with 11 bases sitting between them. This CDR3 has 13 residues. This chain's CDR3 is CSARFSRAGELFF. The CDR3 DNA reads TGCAGTGCTAGGTTCTCAAGGGCCGGGGAGCTGTTTTTT.

Worth noting for this clonotype: It may be a read error: a sequence one base away is much more abundant. The genes are TRBV4-1 and TRBJ1-1, with TRBD1 matching over 7 bases. Trimming took 7 bases from V and 1 from J; bases not matched to a gene: 9. The CDR3 length is 15 residues. Germline lookup yields CDR1 MGHRA and CDR2 YSYEKL. CDR3 nucleotides: TGCGCCAGCAACAGGGGCAACGTCGCGAACACTGAAGCTTTCTTT. Amino acids: CASNRGNVANTEAFF.

J is TRBJ2-2 and V is TRBV10-3; 7 nucleotides agree with TRBD2. Germline CDR1 ENHRY, CDR2 SYGVKD. The CDR3 has 14 amino acids. The V and J ends lost 7 bases and 6 bases, in that order; junction bases with no gene match: 8. CDR3: CAITGGNSPGELFF. The CDR3 DNA sequence: TGTGCCATCACGGGGGGAAACTCTCCCGGGGAGCTGTTTTTT.

The sample holds many counts of this clonotype. CDR3 in amino acids: CASSIIGLEDKNIQYF. The CDR3, as DNA: TGTGCCAGTAGTATCATTGGCCTAGAAGACAAAAACATTCAGTACTTC. This chain uses TRBV19 with TRBJ2-4; no reliable D call. The CDR3 length is 16 residues. Germline CDR1 LNHDA, CDR2 SQIVND (reference sequence). V was pared by 3 bases and J by 3 bases, with 15 bases between. Complete variable domain (other parts from reference TRBV19 and TRBJ2-4): DGGITQSPKYLFRKEGQNVTLSCEQNLNHDAMYWYRQDPGQGLRLIYYSQIVNDFQKGDIAEGYSVSREKKESFPLTVTSAQKNPTAFYLCASSIIGLEDKNIQYFGAGTRLSVL.

The chain is built from TRBV18 and TRBJ1-1; D ambiguous. Germline V gene lookup returns CDR1 KGHSH and CDR2 LQKENI. This CDR3 is 13 amino acids long. The V end was cut by 3 bases, the J end by 7 bases, with 12 bases between. The CDR3 protein is CASSPGVNLEAFF. CDR3 nucleotides: TGTGCCAGCTCACCTGGGGTGAACCTTGAAGCTTTCTTT.

This clonotype was seen a few times. The V call is TRBV9, the J call TRBJ1-3; D is undetermined. Trimming left V 2 bases short and J 0 bases short, with 6 bases between. This CDR3 is 14 amino acids long. Germline V gene lookup returns CDR1 SGDLS and CDR2 YYNGEE. The CDR3 bases are TGTGCCAGCAGCGTGGGTAACTCTGGAAACACCATATATTTT. Translated: CASSVGNSGNTIYF.

The chain is built from TRBV29-1 and TRBJ1-1; D ambiguous. Germline CDR1 and CDR2: SQVTM and ANQGSEA. The V end was cut by 7 bases, the J end by 4 bases, with 13 bases between. This CDR3 has 12 amino acids. The CDR3 sequence: CSGGNLITEAFF. DNA for the CDR3: TGCAGCGGTGGGAATTTGATCACTGAAGCTTTCTTT. The variable domain in full, with the rest retrieved from reference TRBV29-1 and TRBJ1-1, is SAVISQKPSRDICQRGTSLTIQCQVDSQVTMMFWYRQQPGQSLTLIATANQGSEATYESGFVIDKFPISRPNLTFSTLTVSNMSPEDSSIYLCSGGNLITEAFFGQGTRLTVV.